The sequence of this TCR beta chain was determined in a study of a mutant IDH1 vaccine in newly diagnosed glioma. Looking at the study overall: Treatment recipients were approximately 62% male and about 40% female, and their mean age was around 40 years.

A few counts support this clone. As yet, its antigen is unknown. Assay used: immunoSEQ multiplex PCR; TCRdb lists only in-frame clones, some missing. Among around 87,000 clones, 83% were seen once, and the ten largest hold under 8%. This sample's time point: baseline, week 1 (first vaccination visit). Specified treatment: pre-vaccination baseline after standard-of-care therapy. J lost 4 bases, V lost 1 base, and 6 bases had no gene match. The CDR3 totals 15 residues. Germline V gene sequence: CDR1 SEHNR, CDR2 FQNEAQ (reference sequence). Study conclusions and caveats: The vaccine induced immune responses, and these occurred in 93.3% of patients.

This rearrangement joins TRBV7-9 to TRBJ1-1, with 7 bases lining up with TRBD1. The receptor's source is a woman between 45 and 60 years old with glioma. This specimen consisted of PBMCs, obtained from a glioma patient treated with radiotherapy, temozolomide or both. This chain's CDR3 is CASSLVTGKATEAFF. The CDR3 region has the DNA TGTGCCAGCAGCTTAGTGACAGGGAAGGCCACTGAAGCTTTCTTT.